The 10 T cell receptor beta chains presented below share a single source sample, sequenced in a study of Graves' ophthalmopathy and Graves' hyperthyroidism. Investigators amplified TCR beta CDR3 regions from RNA transcripts. Following a first-round RT-PCR that used HTBI primers, a second-round multiplex PCR was carried out. MiXCR, applied by TCRdb to the multiplex PCR reads, yields one record per CDR3 protein. The repertoire holds hundreds of thousands of distinct CDR3 sequences, with roughly an eighth as singletons. Specimen: blood. The receptors were gathered from a woman aged 25 to 39 with Graves' ophthalmopathy.

A word on this clonotype: Without the conserved terminal phenylalanine or tryptophan, this CDR3 likely stems from a read error. The limits of the CDR3 on the DNA are not certain, so only TCRdb's listed CDR3 is given. The J gene is TRBJ1-1, the V gene TRBV6-2 or TRBV6-3; the D call of TRBD1 is as the table states it, not checked on the DNA. The germline CDR1 and CDR2 sequences are MNHEY and SVGEGT. A total of 14 residues make up the CDR3, ends included. The CDR3 sequence: CASSYGTANTEACV.

This clonotype was counted ten times or more. V and J are TRBV29-1 and TRBJ2-7; 9 bases fit TRBD2. The ends lost 6 bases at V and 3 bases at J; junction bases unmatched: 6. Germline lookup yields CDR1 SQVTM and CDR2 ANQGSEA. The CDR3 totals 13 residues. The CDR3 sequence is CSVHGTSNYEQYF. The CDR3 DNA reads TGCAGCGTCCACGGGACTAGCAACTACGAGCAGTACTTC.

This clonotype was seen just once. The chain uses TRBV10-3 and TRBJ2-4, with D perhaps given as TRBD1 or TRBD2 (6 bases each). V shed 4 bases and J shed 4 bases, with 11 bases lying between them. Germline CDR1 ENHRY, CDR2 SYGVKD. CDR3 size: 14 residues. The CDR3 spells CAISASGAKNIQYF. The CDR3 nucleotides are TGTGCCATCAGTGCCTCGGGGGCTAAAAACATTCAGTACTTC.

There are many counts of this clonotype. It is unclear where the CDR3 begins or ends on the DNA, so no DNA is shown, and the CDR3 is as TCRdb lists it. This chain links TRBV28 with TRBJ1-3. Inclusive of both ends, the CDR3 amounts to 14 amino acids. From germline, CDR1 is MDHEN and CDR2 SYDVKM. The CDR3 sequence: CASSSSGNGNTIYF.

This clonotype was picked up many times. The chain is built from TRBV24-1 and TRBJ2-7; tentative D call: TRBD1 (6 bases). The V gene lost 4 bases and the J gene lost 0 bases, with 15 bases spanning the gap. CDR3 size: 16 residues. Per the germline V gene, CDR1 is KGHDR and CDR2 is SFDVKD. This CDR3 is CATSEPGQWSSYEQYF. The DNA for the CDR3 is TGTGCCACCAGTGAGCCTGGACAGTGGAGCTCCTACGAGCAGTACTTC.

This clonotype appeared many times. The chain uses TRBV20-1 and TRBJ1-2, with TRBD1 matching 9 bases. Germline V gene data show CDR1 as DFQATT and CDR2 as SNEGSKA (reference sequence). V shed 5 bases, J shed 7 bases, and the junction held 11 bases outside the gene matches. The CDR3 consists of 14 residues. This CDR3 reads CSAVVHRGLSGYTF. The CDR3 DNA reads as TGCAGTGCTGTCGTTCACAGGGGGCTGAGTGGCTACACCTTC.

The rearrangement uses TRBV18 and TRBJ1-6; D gene uncertain. The ends were cut back, 5 bases at V and 8 bases at J, with 10 bases in the middle. Per the germline V gene, CDR1 is KGHSH and CDR2 is LQKENI. The CDR3 consists of 13 residues. Here the CDR3 DNA reads TGTGCCAGCTCATCGGCGCAGGATTCACCCCTCCACTTT. It yields the protein CASSSAQDSPLHF.

The V and J genes are TRBV28 and TRBJ1-5; D unclear. The CDR3 totals 14 residues. Germline assignment: CDR1 MDHEN and CDR2 SYDVKM. The V end was cut by 1 base, the J end by 4 bases, with 8 bases between. CDR3 sequence reads: CASSLFRGNQPQHF. The CDR3 DNA follows: TGTGCCAGCAGTTTATTTAGAGGGAATCAGCCCCAGCATTTT.

In this sample, this clonotype turned up many times. In DNA form, the CDR3 reads TGTGCCATCAGTGCGGGACAGGGCGCGCAGGAGCAGTACTTC. Translated, it gives CAISAGQGAQEQYF. This chain links TRBV10-3 with TRBJ2-7; 9 positions agree with TRBD1. The CDR3 is 14 residues long. The ends lost 4 bases at V and 7 bases at J; junction bases unmatched: 8. Germline V CDR1 and CDR2: ENHRY, SYGVKD.

The V and J genes are TRBV7-6 and TRBJ2-7; no clear D. V was clipped by 5 bases and J by 7 bases, with 12 bases between them. Germline CDR1 SGHVS, CDR2 FNYEAQ. This CDR3 has 12 amino acids. The CDR3 sequence is CASSPSPREQYF. In DNA, the CDR3 is TGTGCCAGCAGCCCATCCCCTAGGGAGCAGTACTTC.